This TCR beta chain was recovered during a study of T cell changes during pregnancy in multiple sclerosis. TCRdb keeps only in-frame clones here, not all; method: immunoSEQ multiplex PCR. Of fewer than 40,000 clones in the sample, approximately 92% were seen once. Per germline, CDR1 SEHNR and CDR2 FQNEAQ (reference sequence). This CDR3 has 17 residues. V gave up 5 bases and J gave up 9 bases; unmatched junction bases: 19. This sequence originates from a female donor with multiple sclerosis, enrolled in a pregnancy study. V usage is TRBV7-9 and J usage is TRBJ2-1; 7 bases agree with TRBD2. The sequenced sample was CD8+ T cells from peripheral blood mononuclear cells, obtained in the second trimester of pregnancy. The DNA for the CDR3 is TGTGCCAGCAGCCCCCTTACGACGAGCGGGGACCCCCGTGAGCAGTTCTTC. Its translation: CASSPLTTSGDPREQFF. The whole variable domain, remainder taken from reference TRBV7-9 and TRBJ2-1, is DTGVSQNPRHKITKRGQNVTFRCDPISEHNRLYWYRQTLGQGPEFLTYFQNEAQLEKSRLLSDRFSAERPKGSFSTLEIQRTEQGDSAMYLCASSPLTTSGDPREQFFGPGTRLTVL.